The 10 T cell receptor beta chains in this list originate from one sample, sequenced in a study of OX40 agonist ivuxolimab in advanced cancers. Produced via immunoSEQ multiplex PCR; TCRdb's table is partial and in-frame only. The sample has roughly 60,000 clones; approximately 80% are singletons. The source was CD4+ or CD8+ T cells sorted from blood, collected in a trial of the OX40 agonist ivuxolimab. These receptors all stem from an adult with an advanced solid tumor such as melanoma, head and neck, liver or kidney cancer.

V gene TRBV9 combines with J gene TRBJ2-2, with TRBD2 as a possible D gene (6 bases). This CDR3 spans 15 amino acids. Trimming pared 0 bases from V and 5 bases from J, leaving 11 bases between. Germline assignment: CDR1 SGDLS and CDR2 YYNGEE. CDR3: CASSVAAGRTGELFF. CDR3 coding DNA: TGTGCCAGCAGCGTAGCGGCAGGGAGGACCGGGGAGCTGTTTTTT.

The rearrangement joins TRBV2 to TRBJ1-4, with D possibly TRBD1 on 5 matching bases. Trimming removed 1 base from V and 8 bases from J, with 11 bases in between. This CDR3 contains 14 residues. CDR1 is SNHLY and CDR2 is FYNNEI in the germline V gene. As DNA, the CDR3 is TGTGCCAGCAGTGAAGGGGACTTGCGCGAAAAACTGTTTTTT. The encoded protein is CASSEGDLREKLFF.

The sample holds a few counts of this clone. The gene calls are TRBV30 and TRBJ2-1; D possibly corresponds to TRBD1 (6 bases). The length of the CDR3 is 14 residues. V was pared by 5 bases and J by 7 bases, with 18 bases between. Germline values: CDR1 GTSNPN, CDR2 SVGIG (reference sequence). The CDR3 DNA follows: TGTGCCTGGTCCTCCAGGCAAGGGACAAATGAGCAGTTCTTC. The encoded protein is CAWSSRQGTNEQFF.

V is TRBV7-8 and J is TRBJ2-7, with no clear D. V dropped 5 bases and J dropped 5 bases, with 13 bases sitting between them. Germline V gene data show CDR1 as SGHVS and CDR2 as FQNEAQ. The CDR3 extends over 13 amino acids. The CDR3 loop is CASSQGRMNEQYF. DNA of the CDR3: TGTGCCAGCAGCCAAGGAAGGATGAACGAGCAGTACTTC.

This sequence joins TRBV10-3 and TRBJ2-1; 10 positions match TRBD2. CDR1 is ENHRY and CDR2 is SYGVKD in the germline V gene. With 4 bases clipped from V and 6 bases from J, the junction kept 6 bases outside the gene matches. CDR3 size: 15 residues. The CDR3 nucleotides read TGTGCCATCAGTGGAGCGGGGGGGTCAGTCAATGAGCAGTTCTTC. This translates into CAISGAGGSVNEQFF.

The chain's CDR3 is CASSLAGDETQYF. CDR3 bases: TGTGCCAGCAGCCTAGCGGGAGACGAGACCCAGTACTTC. This sequence joins TRBV7-3 and TRBJ2-5; 10 bases match TRBD2. CDR3 length: 13 residues. Losses at the gene ends were 5 bases for V and 5 bases for J; bases not matched to a gene: 2. The V gene's germline CDR1 is SGHTA and CDR2 FQGTGA.

The chain links TRBV5-1 to TRBJ2-7; 9 bases line up with TRBD1. CDR1 is SGHRS, CDR2 YFSETQ, per germline. V was clipped by 1 base and J by 1 base; unmatched bases: 12. The CDR3 spans 18 residues. The CDR3 sequence is CASSLKATGGATSYEQYF. The CDR3 nucleotides are TGCGCCAGCAGCTTGAAAGCGACAGGGGGAGCCACTTCCTACGAGCAGTACTTC. Using reference TRBV5-1 and TRBJ2-7 for the parts outside the CDR3, the full variable domain is KAGVTQTPRYLIKTRGQQVTLSCSPISGHRSVSWYQQTPGQGLQFLFEYFSETQRNKGNFPGRFSGRQFSNSRSEMNVSTLELGDSALYLCASSLKATGGATSYEQYFGPGTRLTVT.

The chain employs TRBV20-1 and TRBJ1-3; maybe TRBD1 (6 bases). Per the germline V gene, CDR1 is DFQATT and CDR2 is SNEGSKA (reference sequence). This CDR3 has 11 amino acids. V lost 7 bases and J 4 bases, leaving 8 bases between the germline ends. The CDR3 bases are TGCAGTGGGAGGGGGGGAAACACCATATATTTT. Its protein is CSGRGGNTIYF.

Notes on this clone: The same CDR3 arises from other DNA sequences in this sample as well. CDR3 DNA: TGTGCCTGGAGTGTAAGCCGCACAGATACGCAGTATTTT. It codes for CAWSVSRTDTQYF. V is TRBV30 and J is TRBJ2-3; no firm D call. Trimming left V 0 bases short and J 1 base short, with 5 bases between. Germline CDR1 and CDR2: GTSNPN and SVGIG (reference sequence). This CDR3 comprises 13 residues.

The rearrangement uses TRBV4-1 and TRBJ2-1, with D tentatively TRBD1 or TRBD2 (5 bases each). The CDR3 totals 14 residues. The germline gives CDR1 MGHRA, CDR2 YSYEKL. V dropped 4 bases and J dropped 6 bases, with 13 bases sitting between them. The CDR3 loop is CASSRSGRANEQFF. DNA of the CDR3: TGCGCCAGCAGCCGGAGCGGCAGGGCCAATGAGCAGTTCTTC.